Described below is a single TCR beta chain sequence and its context. This entry belongs to a study of blood T cell repertoires in COVID-19. About the research overall: COVID-19 samples collected from the United States, Italy and Spain covered acute and convalescent phases. Sources were T cells, B-cell-depleted T cells, or PBMCs; the material itself was cDNA or gDNA.

Trimming took off 5 bases at V and 1 base at J, with 15 bases between the two ends. The CDR3 extends over 15 amino acids. Germline CDR1 reads PRHDT; CDR2 reads FYEKMQ (reference sequence). Original methodology: Estimation of nucleated cell counts relied on the amplification of reference gene primers. Assay used: immunoSEQ multiplex PCR; TCRdb lists only in-frame clones, some missing. That table furnishes V, J and clone size, whereas the DNA furnished D and trimming. This table holds approximately 170,000 clones, roughly nine tenths found once. The chain links TRBV13 to TRBJ2-7; tentatively, D is TRBD1 (6 bases). The sample comprised peripheral blood. This clonotype was sampled from a man younger than 35 who had recovered from COVID-19. CDR3 in amino acids: CASSLGWGRSYEQYF. CDR3 nucleotide sequence: TGTGCCAGCAGCCTTGGCTGGGGGCGGTCCTACGAGCAGTACTTC.